The 15 T cell receptor beta chains below all came from one sample that was sequenced in a study of T-cell reconstitution after alpha-beta-depleted transplantation in children. Study-level results: Several hundred expanded graft clones reportedly were the source of alpha-beta T cells about two months after transplant.

The antigens of these receptors remain unknown. During its preparation, the TCRbeta library received unique molecular identifiers. TCRdb reprocessed the PCR reads via MiXCR and lists one record per CDR3 protein. The repertoire holds around 30,000 distinct CDR3 sequences, with 6% to 8.5% as singletons. The source material was peripheral blood, sampled 60 days after TCRalphabeta/CD19-depleted stem cell transplant. The receptors stem from a child under two years old who had a stem cell transplant for acute myeloid leukemia, so the T cells may come from the graft donor.

The V call is TRBV11-2, the J call TRBJ2-5; tentatively, D is TRBD2 (6 bases). Germline assignment: CDR1 SGHAT and CDR2 FQNNGV. This CDR3 is 20 amino acids long. Trimming cost V 3 bases and J 3 bases, with 29 bases left between them. The CDR3 coding sequence is TGTGCCAGCAGCTTCGGGGGATTTTTCACGCCTGGGCTCGAAAAAGAGACCCAGTACTTC. Its translation: CASSFGGFFTPGLEKETQYF.

In its sample, this clonotype was seen many times. The genes are TRBV7-9 and TRBJ2-1; no firm D call. Germline-derived CDR1 and CDR2 are SEHNR and FQNEAQ (reference sequence). The CDR3 is 16 residues long. Trimming shortened V by 2 bases and J by 8 bases, and 19 bases separated the two germline ends. The CDR3 DNA sequence: TGTGCCAGCAGCTTATCCGAGGCTATGAACGACTATGAGCAGTTCTTC. Its translation: CASSLSEAMNDYEQFF.

There are many counts of this clonotype. This chain uses TRBV5-8 with TRBJ2-3; a possible D gene is TRBD1 (6 bases). Between the trimmed V and J ends, which lost 0 bases and 1 base, there was a span of 9 bases. The CDR3 loop spans 15 amino acids. Per germline, CDR1 SGHTS and CDR2 YDEGEE. CDR3 nucleotide sequence: TGTGCCAGCAGCTTGGACAGGGTGGGCACAGATACGCAGTATTTT. Translation gives CASSLDRVGTDTQYF. The complete variable domain, with remaining parts taken from reference TRBV5-8 and TRBJ2-3, reads EAGVTQSPTHLIKTRGQQATLRCSPISGHTSVYWYQQALGLGLQFLLWYDEGEERNRGNFPPRFSGRQFPNYSSELNVNALELEDSALYLCASSLDRVGTDTQYFGPGTRLTVL.

This clonotype was counted at least ten times. The chain employs TRBV11-2 and TRBJ2-1, with D tentatively TRBD2 (5 bases). Germline loops: CDR1 SGHAT, CDR2 FQNNGV. Deletions cut 1 base from V and 10 bases from J, with 11 bases between. The CDR3 extends over 13 amino acids. Written as DNA, the CDR3 is TGTGCCAGCAGCTTAGGAGGGCTACTAGAGCAGTTCTTC. It yields the protein CASSLGGLLEQFF.

This clonotype was recorded many times. V usage is TRBV29-1 and J usage is TRBJ2-6; TRBD1 might be the D (6 bases). Trimming took off 0 bases at V and 0 bases at J, with 9 bases between the two ends. Germline V gene sequence: CDR1 SQVTM, CDR2 ANQGSEA. This CDR3 is built from 16 residues. CDR3 region: CSVEDRGGSGANVLTF. The CDR3 DNA reads as TGCAGCGTTGAAGATAGAGGGGGCTCTGGGGCCAACGTCCTGACTTTC.

This clonotype was seen at least ten times. This chain joins TRBV6-2 or TRBV6-3 and TRBJ2-5; 11 positions agree with TRBD2. The germline V gene encodes CDR1 MNHEY and CDR2 SVGEGT. CDR3 length equals 16 residues. The junction had 7 bases not matched to a gene; V was cut back by 2 bases and J by 5 bases. The chain's CDR3 is CASSYGLAGGVETQYF. Here the CDR3 DNA reads TGTGCCAGCAGTTACGGGCTAGCGGGAGGTGTGGAGACCCAGTACTTC.

In this sample, this clonotype turned up many times. This sequence joins TRBV12-3 or TRBV12-4 and TRBJ2-1, with 8 bases fitting TRBD2. The CDR3 consists of 15 residues. The trim removed 2 bases at V and 2 bases at J, leaving 2 bases unmatched. The CDR3 loop reads CASSLRAGAYNEQFF. The CDR3 DNA reads as TGTGCCAGCAGTTTAAGAGCGGGGGCCTACAATGAGCAGTTCTTC.

This clonotype was observed many times. V is TRBV13 and J is TRBJ2-7; the D gene is possibly TRBD1 (6 bases). The CDR3 sequence is 14 residues long. Trimming shortened V by 0 bases and J by 1 base, and 7 bases separated the two germline ends. CDR1 and CDR2 from the germline V gene are PRHDT and FYEKMQ (reference sequence). CDR3 DNA: TGTGCCAGCAGCTTAGGGGGGGCATCCTACGAGCAGTACTTC. As protein: CASSLGGASYEQYF.

This clonotype was seen at least ten times. The CDR3 region is CASSVEGSGGSQETQYF. CDR3 sequence (DNA): TGTGCCAGCAGCGTAGAGGGGAGCGGGGGTTCCCAGGAGACCCAGTACTTC. The V and J genes are TRBV9 and TRBJ2-5; 8 positions match TRBD2. Trimming took 0 bases from V and 5 from J; bases not matched to a gene: 12. Germline V gene data show CDR1 as SGDLS and CDR2 as YYNGEE. The CDR3 runs to 17 residues.

This clonotype was counted at least ten times. The chain joins TRBV6-2 or TRBV6-3 to TRBJ2-3; D ambiguous. The germline V gene encodes CDR1 MNHEY and CDR2 SVGEGT. This CDR3 contains 14 residues. The V and J ends lost 2 bases and 3 bases respectively, with 9 bases between them. This CDR3 is CASSYVPRTDTQYF. The CDR3 DNA is TGTGCCAGCAGTTACGTCCCAAGGACAGATACGCAGTATTTT.

This clonotype was observed at least ten times. The rearrangement uses TRBV29-1 and TRBJ2-2; 7 bases are a match to TRBD1. Germline V lookup: CDR1 SQVTM, CDR2 ANQGSEA. With 6 bases clipped from V and 3 bases from J, the junction kept 16 bases outside the gene matches. The CDR3 runs to 17 residues. The CDR3 spells CSVIGTDTNFHTGELFF. DNA for the CDR3: TGCAGCGTGATCGGGACAGACACCAATTTCCACACCGGGGAGCTGTTTTTT.

This clonotype was seen repeatedly, ten times or more. The chain employs TRBV27 and TRBJ2-1; D ambiguous. Germline CDR1 is MNHEY and CDR2 is SMNVEV (reference sequence). Trimming removed 2 bases from V and 13 bases from J, with 9 bases in between. The CDR3 loop spans 11 amino acids. Here the CDR3 DNA reads TGTGCCAGCAGTTTAGGCCCCGAACAGTTCTTC. It specifies CASSLGPEQFF.

V usage is TRBV7-7 and J usage is TRBJ2-2; possibly TRBD2 for D (5 bases). Germline CDR1 reads SSHAT; CDR2 reads FNYEAQ (reference sequence). Trimming shortened V by 5 bases and J by 0 bases, and 13 bases separated the two germline ends. This CDR3 is built from 16 residues. The CDR3 is CASSPVSGANTGELFF. The CDR3 DNA reads TGTGCCAGCAGCCCAGTGTCCGGGGCGAACACCGGGGAGCTGTTTTTT.

This clonotype was seen ten or more times. The rearrangement joins TRBV12-3 or TRBV12-4 to TRBJ2-5, with D possibly matching TRBD1 (5 bases). Trimming stripped 2 bases from V and 5 bases from J, with 9 bases between. The CDR3 is 13 amino acids. The CDR3: CASSLSRGETQYF. The CDR3 DNA follows: TGTGCCAGCAGTTTATCTAGGGGCGAGACCCAGTACTTC.

This clonotype was observed many times. V usage is TRBV12-3 or TRBV12-4 and J usage is TRBJ2-1; TRBD2 matches 8 bases. The ends lost 5 bases at V and 5 bases at J; junction bases unmatched: 11. The CDR3 length is 16 residues. CDR3 nucleotide sequence: TGTGCCAGCAGTCTCCGGGGGGGGCGGAGACACAATGAGCAGTTCTTC. This sequence encodes CASSLRGGRRHNEQFF.